This TCR beta chain is from a study of identical twins (dated by TCRdb to 2016 to 2018). Broadly, across the study: To test whether fetal clonotypes persist, the study used deep sequencing on TCR alpha and beta repertoires from monozygotic twins, unrelated adults of various ages, and cord blood. To rule out contamination, replicate twin experiments were performed at different times with different library preparation protocols. Overall study results and their limits: The excess sharing between twins in beta out-of-frame sequences was weaker because fewer shared sequences reduced the signal-to-noise ratio. Because the same donors could not be followed over many years, the conclusions relied on cross-sectional statistical analysis. Invariant T cells such as MAIT and iNKT could partly confound zero-insertion analyses, though diverse VJ usage argued against this for most clonotypes. In monozygotic twins, out-of-frame TCR alpha sharing was systematically underestimated by recombination models, although the models agreed with sharing between unrelated individuals. Compared with coincidental sharing between unrelated individuals, out-of-frame TCR alpha sequences shared between twins showed an excess of sequences with low generation probability. Abundant cord blood beta clonotypes carried fewer insertions; young adult naive repertoires showed a weaker similar trend, while memory repertoires showed none.

Every donor was a healthy Caucasian. Three pairs of female monozygotic twins, all aged about 18 to 30 years, were included in the twin cohort. Positive isolation kits from Invitrogen were used to isolate the CD4+ and CD8+ T cell populations. As regards this clonotype: Its antigen remains undetermined. Qualities for individual bases were not recorded, and no much larger clone is one base off.

The junction shows trimming of 7 bases on V and 5 bases on J, plus 7 bases between the germline ends. The CDR3 numbers 11 residues from cysteine through phenylalanine. Left in the record is the CDR3 DNA by itself, 33 bases read in frame from the first base. CDR1 and CDR2, looked up from the germline V gene (reference sequence), are SEHNR and FQNEAQ. The protocol used for the library was 5' RACE. The sequencing machine was an Illumina HiSeq 2000. A universal primer binding site was introduced by template switching, and a unique molecular identifier was present in the final cDNA, enabling accurate counting of TCR cDNA molecules. Specific primers in the conserved constant-segment region were used to synthesize first-strand cDNA for TCR alpha and beta chains. To control for contamination, each cDNA library was double barcoded with a SMART-Mk sample barcode plus Illumina barcodes. Two successive PCR steps introduced TruSeq adapter sequences along with Illumina sample barcodes. Sequencing of the TCR alpha and beta cDNA libraries was done on the Illumina HiSeq platform using custom primers. The authors' pipeline ran thus. Raw reads were processed with MiGEC to extract unique molecular identifiers, and MiXCR was used to determine CDR3 positions. Recombination models were inferred per individual with the repgenHMM and IGoR tools using an EM algorithm. The tcR package in R was used for shared clonotype analysis, with sharing normalized by the product of cloneset sizes. To study raw recombination without the effects of thymic and clonal selection, out-of-frame nonproductive sequences were analyzed. Using fastp at Q25 and MiXCR, TCRdb reprocessed the public reads and kept productive beta chains. Each entry merges the rows of one CDR3 protein and shows their most common DNA and genes. TCRdb, not the original authors, processed these V and J calls. This sample holds some 500,000 distinct CDR3 sequences; roughly 21% were observed only once. Together, the top ten hold 0.91% of the sample.

The same specimen was also included in a second study, on T cells expressing NK-cell markers. From that second study: Three sorted T-cell subsets (CD3+CD56+NKG2C+, CD3+CD56+NKG2C- and CD3+CD56-NKG2C+) from about 8 donors had their TCR beta-chain repertoires profiled. Among the eight sequenced donors, seven were HCMV-seropositive and one was HCMV-seronegative. In several experiments an anti-gammadeltaTCR antibody was added to restrict sorting to alphabetaTCR-expressing T cells. In more than 5 donors, the dominant CD3+CD56+NKG2C+ clonotypes were found to rank among the top 10 CD8+ clonotypes and to make up about 1.0-7.5% of CD8+ T cells. Those dominant clonotypes were again the most abundant among CD3+CD56-NKG2C+ cells in a few donors, at 28.3-60.1%. Whether the expanded NKG2C-expressing T cell clones were specific for HCMV antigens was left unclear. Randomly selected healthy volunteers, three men and five women, were used as the eight sequenced donors. To determine HCMV serostatus, a commercial ELISA kit was used to detect HCMV-specific IgG in serum. Reads were demultiplexed and grouped by UMI with MIGEC, and clonotypes were assembled and quantified with MiTCR. To exclude erroneous sequences, only TCR cDNA sequences supported by at least two reads were retained. The tcR package was used for downstream repertoire analysis, with clonotypes matched between fractions based on CDR3 nucleotide sequence plus V segment. VDJmatch was used to annotate antigen specificity against VDJdb, with one amino acid substitution in CDR3 permitted.

This receptor was obtained from a woman between 18 and 29 years old in good health. The chain uses TRBV7-9 and TRBJ2-3; confidence is insufficient to name the D gene. Input material: CD4+ T cells sorted from blood. The nucleotide sequence reads as follows: TGTGCCAGCACCGCACTAGATACGCAGTATTTT. Translated, it reads CASTALDTQYF. This CDR3, with the reference TRBV7-9 and TRBJ2-3 proteins standing in past its ends, gives the full variable domain DTGVSQNPRHKITKRGQNVTFRCDPISEHNRLYWYRQTLGQGPEFLTYFQNEAQLEKSRLLSDRFSAERPKGSFSTLEIQRTEQGDSAMYLCASTALDTQYFGPGTRLTVL.